This T cell receptor (beta chain) derives from a study of radiotherapy plus CTLA-4 blockade in lung cancer. In the study overall: Of the patients, 15% to 20% showed objective responses and roughly 30% attained disease control. Points from the study as a whole: Expansion of tumor-derived TCR clones was observed in blood after radiotherapy plus ipilimumab. Early blood T cell clone changes and increased post-radiation serum interferon-beta were reportedly the strongest response predictors.

Germline V CDR1 and CDR2: MNHNY, SVGAGI (reference sequence). The CDR3 is made up of 14 amino acids. V shed 2 bases and J shed 0 bases, with 5 bases lying between them. About this clone: Its antigen is as yet unknown.

Ipilimumab CTLA-4 blockade and focal radiation were given to patients with chemo-refractory metastatic non-small-cell lung cancer. Only in-frame clones appear in the TCRdb table, and some are missing; sequencing was by immunoSEQ multiplex PCR. This sample yields around 70,000 clones, of which about nine tenths are seen a single time; less than 45% belongs to the top ten. The sample was peripheral blood, taken from a patient treated with radiotherapy plus ipilimumab. This chain connects TRBV6-6 to TRBJ1-5; D is uncertain. This sequence was found in a human donor with non-small cell lung cancer that progressed on radiotherapy plus ipilimumab. CDR3 amino acids: CASSYGISNQPQHF. CDR3 nucleotide sequence: TGTGCCAGCAGTTACGGCATTAGCAATCAGCCCCAGCATTTT.